The T cell receptor beta chain under discussion was sequenced for a study of blood T cells in healthy people across ages. The V gene's germline CDR1 is DFQATT and CDR2 SNEGSKA (reference sequence). Trimming pared 3 bases from V and 0 bases from J, leaving 12 bases between. CDR3 length: 15 amino acids. Next came a second PCR, run for about 6 to 11 cycles, which used a sample-barcoded 5' primer along with a J-beta primer mix. TCRdb fed the 5' RACE reads into MiXCR, producing one record per CDR3 protein. The sample carries approximately 1.5 million distinct CDR3 sequences, roughly 43% recorded once. This sequence joins TRBV20-1 and TRBJ1-5; D gene uncertain. The specimen sequenced was blood. The TCR was taken from a woman under 30 in good health. The CDR3 sequence is CSARDLGNSNQPQHF. Here the CDR3 DNA reads TGCAGTGCTAGGGACTTAGGAAATAGCAATCAGCCCCAGCATTTT.